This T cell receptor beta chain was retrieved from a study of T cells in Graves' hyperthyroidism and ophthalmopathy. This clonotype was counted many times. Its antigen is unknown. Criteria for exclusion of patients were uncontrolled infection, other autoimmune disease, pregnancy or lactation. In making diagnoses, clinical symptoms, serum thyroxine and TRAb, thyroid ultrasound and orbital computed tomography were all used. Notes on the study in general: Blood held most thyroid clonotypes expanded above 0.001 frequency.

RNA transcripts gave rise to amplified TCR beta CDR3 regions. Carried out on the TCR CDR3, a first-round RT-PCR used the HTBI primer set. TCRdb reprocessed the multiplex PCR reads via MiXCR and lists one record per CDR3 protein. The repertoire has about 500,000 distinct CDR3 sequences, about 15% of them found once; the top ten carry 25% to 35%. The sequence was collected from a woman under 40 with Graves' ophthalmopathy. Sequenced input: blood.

Here the CDR3 reads CASSQSLAGSPYEQYF. The CDR3, as DNA: TGTGCCAGCAGCCAGTCCTTGGCGGGTTCCCCCTACGAGCAGTACTTC. The chain links TRBV7-2 to TRBJ2-7, with D possibly matching TRBD2 (5 bases). The CDR3 extends over 16 amino acids. Germline V gene data show CDR1 as SGHTA and CDR2 as FQGNSA. V was pared by 5 bases and J by 2 bases, with 19 bases between.